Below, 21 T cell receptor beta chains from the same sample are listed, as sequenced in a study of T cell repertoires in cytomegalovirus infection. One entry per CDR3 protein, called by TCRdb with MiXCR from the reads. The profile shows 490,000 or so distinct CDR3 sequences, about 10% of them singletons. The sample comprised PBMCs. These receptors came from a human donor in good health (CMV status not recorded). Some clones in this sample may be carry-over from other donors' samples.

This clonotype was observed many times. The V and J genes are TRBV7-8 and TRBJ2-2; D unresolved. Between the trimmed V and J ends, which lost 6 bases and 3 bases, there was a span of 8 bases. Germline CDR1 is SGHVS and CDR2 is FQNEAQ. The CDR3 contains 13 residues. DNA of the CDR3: TGTGCCAGCAGAAGTCCGGACACCGGGGAGCTGTTTTTT. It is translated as CASRSPDTGELFF.

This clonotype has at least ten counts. The CDR3 DNA is TGTGCCAGCAGCTTCGAGCCAAGTGAAAAACTGTTTTTT. Residues: CASSFEPSEKLFF. The J gene is TRBJ1-4, the V gene TRBV11-2; D is undetermined. This CDR3 region has 13 residues. Germline V gene lookup returns CDR1 SGHAT and CDR2 FQNNGV. V was cut by 3 bases and J by 7 bases, with 9 bases left in between.

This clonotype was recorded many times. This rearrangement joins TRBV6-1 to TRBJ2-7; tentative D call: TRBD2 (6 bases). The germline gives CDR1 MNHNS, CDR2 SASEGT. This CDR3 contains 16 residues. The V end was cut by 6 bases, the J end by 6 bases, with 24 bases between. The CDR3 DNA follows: TGTGCCAGCAGCGACCGAGGGCAGGGAGGACGTGGCGAGCAGTACTTC. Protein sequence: CASSDRGQGGRGEQYF.

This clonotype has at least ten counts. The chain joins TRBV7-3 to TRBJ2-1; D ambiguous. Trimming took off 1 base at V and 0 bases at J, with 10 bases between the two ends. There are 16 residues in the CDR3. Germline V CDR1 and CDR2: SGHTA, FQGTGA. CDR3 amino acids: CASSLRPRSSYNEQFF. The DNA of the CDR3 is TGTGCCAGCAGCTTAAGGCCCCGGAGCTCCTACAATGAGCAGTTCTTC.

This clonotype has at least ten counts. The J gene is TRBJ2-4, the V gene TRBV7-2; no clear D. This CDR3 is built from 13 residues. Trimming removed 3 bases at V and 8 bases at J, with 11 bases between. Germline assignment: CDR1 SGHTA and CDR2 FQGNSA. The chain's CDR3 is CASSLGGADIQYF. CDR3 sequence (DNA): TGTGCCAGCAGCTTGGGCGGCGCCGACATTCAGTACTTC.

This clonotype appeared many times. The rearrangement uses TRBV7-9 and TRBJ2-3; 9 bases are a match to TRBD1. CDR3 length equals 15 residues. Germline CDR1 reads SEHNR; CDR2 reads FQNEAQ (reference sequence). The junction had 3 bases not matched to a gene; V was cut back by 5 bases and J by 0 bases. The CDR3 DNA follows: TGTGCCAGCAGCGGACAGGGGCTAAGCACAGATACGCAGTATTTT. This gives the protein CASSGQGLSTDTQYF.

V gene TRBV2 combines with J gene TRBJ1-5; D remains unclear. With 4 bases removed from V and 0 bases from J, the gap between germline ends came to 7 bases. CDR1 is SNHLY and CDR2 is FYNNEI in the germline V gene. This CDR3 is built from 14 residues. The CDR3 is CASSVWPSNQPQHF. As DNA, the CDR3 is TGTGCCAGCAGTGTCTGGCCTAGCAATCAGCCCCAGCATTTT. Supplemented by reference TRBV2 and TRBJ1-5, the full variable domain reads EPEVTQTPSHQVTQMGQEVILRCVPISNHLYFYWYRQILGQKVEFLVSFYNNEISEKSEIFDDQFSVERPDGSNFTLKIRSTKLEDSAMYFCASSVWPSNQPQHFGDGTRLSIL.

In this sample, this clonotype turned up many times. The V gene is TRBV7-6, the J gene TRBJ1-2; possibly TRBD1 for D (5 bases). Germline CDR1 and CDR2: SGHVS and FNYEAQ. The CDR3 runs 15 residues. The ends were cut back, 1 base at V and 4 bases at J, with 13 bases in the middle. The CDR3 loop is CASSLVGGKGYGYTF. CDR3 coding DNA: TGTGCCAGCAGCTTAGTGGGGGGGAAAGGCTATGGCTACACCTTC.

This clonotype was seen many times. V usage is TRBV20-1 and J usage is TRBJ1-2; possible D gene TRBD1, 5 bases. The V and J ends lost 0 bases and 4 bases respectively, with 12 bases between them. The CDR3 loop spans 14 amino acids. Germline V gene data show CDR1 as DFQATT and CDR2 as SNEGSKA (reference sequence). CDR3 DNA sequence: TGCAGTGCTAGAGATCCGCGGGGCCCCTATGGCTACACCTTC. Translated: CSARDPRGPYGYTF.

In nucleotides, the CDR3 is TGTGCCAGCAGTTCGGGGACAGGGGTTTCAGGGGCCAACGTCCTGACTTTC. It yields the protein CASSSGTGVSGANVLTF. The J gene is TRBJ2-6, the V gene TRBV2; 10 bases align to TRBD1. The V gene end was trimmed by 5 bases and the J gene end by 4 bases; junction bases not matched to a gene: 8. This CDR3 contains 17 residues. Germline CDR1 reads SNHLY; CDR2 reads FYNNEI.

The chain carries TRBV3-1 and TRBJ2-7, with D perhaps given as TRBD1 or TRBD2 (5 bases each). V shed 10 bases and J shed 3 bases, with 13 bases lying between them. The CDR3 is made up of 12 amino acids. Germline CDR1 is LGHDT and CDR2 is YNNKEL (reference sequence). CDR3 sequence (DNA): TGTGCCACCAAAGGGGAGCTCTACGAGCAGTACTTC. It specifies CATKGELYEQYF.

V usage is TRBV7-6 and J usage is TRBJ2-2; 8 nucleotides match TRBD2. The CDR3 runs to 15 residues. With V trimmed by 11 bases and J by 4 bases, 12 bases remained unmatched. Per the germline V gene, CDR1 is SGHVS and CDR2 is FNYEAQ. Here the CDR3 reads CAGLTLAAPTGELFF. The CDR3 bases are TGTGCCGGATTGACACTAGCGGCTCCCACCGGGGAGCTGTTTTTT.

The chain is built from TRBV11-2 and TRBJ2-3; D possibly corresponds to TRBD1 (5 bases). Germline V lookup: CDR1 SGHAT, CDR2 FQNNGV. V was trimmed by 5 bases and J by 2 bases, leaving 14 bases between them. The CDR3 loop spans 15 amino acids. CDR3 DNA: TGTGCCAGCAGCCTAAGGGGCCTGAACACAGATACGCAGTATTTT. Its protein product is CASSLRGLNTDTQYF.

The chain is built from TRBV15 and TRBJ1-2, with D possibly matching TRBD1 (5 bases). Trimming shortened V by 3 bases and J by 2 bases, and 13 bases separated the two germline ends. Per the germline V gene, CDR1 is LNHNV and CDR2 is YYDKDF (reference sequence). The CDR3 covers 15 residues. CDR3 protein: CATSREGTGNYGYTF. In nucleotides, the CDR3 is TGTGCCACCAGCAGGGAGGGGACGGGCAACTATGGCTACACCTTC. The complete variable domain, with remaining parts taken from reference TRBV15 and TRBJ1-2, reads DAMVIQNPRYQVTQFGKPVTLSCSQTLNHNVMYWYQQKSSQAPKLLFHYYDKDFNNEADTPDNFQSRRPNTSFCFLDIRSPGLGDTAMYLCATSREGTGNYGYTFGSGTRLTVV.

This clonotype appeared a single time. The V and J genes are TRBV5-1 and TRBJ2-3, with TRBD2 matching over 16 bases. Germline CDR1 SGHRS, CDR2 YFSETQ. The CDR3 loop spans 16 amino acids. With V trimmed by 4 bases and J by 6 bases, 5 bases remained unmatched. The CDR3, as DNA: TGCGCCAGCAGCGCGGGACTAGCGGGGGGGCCGGATACGCAGTATTTT. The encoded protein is CASSAGLAGGPDTQYF.

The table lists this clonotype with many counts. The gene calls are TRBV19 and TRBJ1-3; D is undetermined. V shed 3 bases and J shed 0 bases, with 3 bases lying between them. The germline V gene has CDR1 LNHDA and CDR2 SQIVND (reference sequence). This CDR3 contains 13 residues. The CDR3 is CASSMGSGNTIYF. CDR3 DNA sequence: TGTGCCAGTAGTATGGGCTCTGGAAACACCATATATTTT.

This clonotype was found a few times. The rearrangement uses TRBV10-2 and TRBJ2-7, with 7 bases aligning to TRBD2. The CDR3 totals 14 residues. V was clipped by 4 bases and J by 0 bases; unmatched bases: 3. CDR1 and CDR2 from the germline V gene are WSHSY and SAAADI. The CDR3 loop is CASSVSGTSYEQYF. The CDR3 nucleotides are TGCGCCAGCAGTGTAAGCGGGACCTCCTACGAGCAGTACTTC.

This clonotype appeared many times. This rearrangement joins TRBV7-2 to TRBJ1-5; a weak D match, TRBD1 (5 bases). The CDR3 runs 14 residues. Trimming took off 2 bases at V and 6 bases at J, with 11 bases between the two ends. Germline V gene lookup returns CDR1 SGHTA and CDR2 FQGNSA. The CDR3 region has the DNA TGTGCCAGCAGCTTACAGGGATTTGGTCAGCCCCAGCATTTT. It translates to CASSLQGFGQPQHF.

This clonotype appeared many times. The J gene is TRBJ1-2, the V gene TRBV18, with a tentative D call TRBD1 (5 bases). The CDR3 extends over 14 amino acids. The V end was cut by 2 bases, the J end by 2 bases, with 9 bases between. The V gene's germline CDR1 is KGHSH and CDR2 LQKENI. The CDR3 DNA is TGTGCCAGCTCACCATCGGGGCTCAACTATGGCTACACCTTC. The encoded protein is CASSPSGLNYGYTF.

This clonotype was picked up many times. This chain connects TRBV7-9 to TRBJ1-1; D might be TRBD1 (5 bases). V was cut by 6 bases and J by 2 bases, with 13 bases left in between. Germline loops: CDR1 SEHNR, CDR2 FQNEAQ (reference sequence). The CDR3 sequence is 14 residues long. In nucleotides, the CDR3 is TGTGCCAGCAGTCCAGGGACTGAAAACACTGAAGCTTTCTTT. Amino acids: CASSPGTENTEAFF.

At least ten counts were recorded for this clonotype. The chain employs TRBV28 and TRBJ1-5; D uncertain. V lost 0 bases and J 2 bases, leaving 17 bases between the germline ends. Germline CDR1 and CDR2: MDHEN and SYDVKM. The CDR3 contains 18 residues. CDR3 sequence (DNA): TGTGCCAGCAGTTTATGGCGGAGACGGAAGGTCGGCAATCAGCCCCAGCATTTT. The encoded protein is CASSLWRRRKVGNQPQHF.